This T cell receptor (beta chain) was recorded in a study of cytomegalovirus exposure and HLA in healthy donors. With 4 bases removed from V and 8 bases from J, the gap between germline ends came to 15 bases. Per germline, CDR1 LGHNT and CDR2 FRNRAP. This CDR3 spans 14 amino acids. 13 Jbeta primers and 60 Vbeta primers were used for the PCR. The data were produced by immunoSEQ multiplex PCR, yet TCRdb's version contains in-frame clones alone and is incomplete. The sample yields about 280,000 clones, over 85% seen once. The sample was PBMCs. The J gene is TRBJ2-1, the V gene TRBV12-5; D gene uncertain. The receptor's source is a woman under 30 in good health and CMV-seronegative. For the CDR3, the DNA is TGTGCTAGTGGTTATTCCACCGGGTTGGATGAGCAGTTCTTC. Its protein product is CASGYSTGLDEQFF.